One sample yielded the 25 T cell receptor beta chains listed below, sequenced in a study of T cell repertoires in cytomegalovirus infection. TCRdb re-called the reads with MiXCR, one entry per CDR3 protein. The sample contains a few hundred thousand distinct CDR3 sequences, 20% to 25% of which appear only once. Their antigens remain unidentified. Sequencing used cultured PBMCs, obtained from culture after CMV antigen stimulation. These receptors came from a human donor in good health (CMV status not recorded). Some clones in this sample may be carry-over from other donors' samples.

This clonotype occurred many times. The genes are TRBV6-6 and TRBJ1-4, with no clear D. V lost 2 bases, J lost 0 bases, and 7 bases lay in between. The CDR3 loop spans 15 amino acids. CDR1 is MNHNY, CDR2 SVGAGI, per germline (reference sequence). Here the CDR3 reads CASSYGGTTNEKLFF. In DNA, the CDR3 is TGTGCCAGCAGTTACGGAGGGACAACTAATGAAAAACTGTTTTTT.

The rearrangement uses TRBV4-3 and TRBJ1-5, with 8 bases aligning to TRBD1. Germline V gene lookup returns CDR1 LGHNA and CDR2 YSLEER. This CDR3 has 19 amino acids. With V trimmed by 0 bases and J by 6 bases, 16 bases remained unmatched. The CDR3 coding sequence is TGCGCCAGCAGCCAAGAATATAACAGGGGGGCGGACTCGGGTCAGCCCCAGCATTTT. Its translation: CASSQEYNRGADSGQPQHF.

This clonotype came up a few times. V is TRBV4-1 and J is TRBJ2-5, with D possibly called TRBD1 or TRBD2 (6 bases each). The CDR3 contains 18 residues. Per germline, CDR1 MGHRA and CDR2 YSYEKL. Trimming took 1 base from V and 5 from J, leaving 23 bases between them. The CDR3 bases are TGCGCCAGCAGCCAAGTTATCGGGGTAGAAGGGGGAGGCGAGACCCAGTACTTC. Amino acids: CASSQVIGVEGGGETQYF.

This clonotype has ten or more counts. This rearrangement joins TRBV7-9 to TRBJ2-7; D perhaps matches TRBD1 (6 bases). In germline, CDR1 is SEHNR, CDR2 FQNEAQ (reference sequence). The CDR3 totals 15 residues. Trimming pared 7 bases from V and 5 bases from J, leaving 21 bases between. In DNA, the CDR3 is TGTGCCAGCACTAAAGTCGGGACATCCGGCGACGAGCAGTACTTC. Translating gives CASTKVGTSGDEQYF.

This clonotype has more than one count but fewer than ten. The gene calls are TRBV29-1 and TRBJ2-2; D gene unclear. CDR3 length: 14 amino acids. Trimming cost V 4 bases and J 3 bases, with 12 bases left between them. The germline V gene has CDR1 SQVTM and CDR2 ANQGSEA. CDR3 nucleotide sequence: TGCAGCGTTGTTGGTGGAGTGGACACCGGGGAGCTGTTTTTT. This encodes CSVVGGVDTGELFF.

The chain links TRBV15 to TRBJ1-3; no clear D gene. The CDR3 runs 15 residues. The V and J ends lost 1 base and 0 bases respectively, with 7 bases between them. The germline V gene encodes CDR1 LNHNV and CDR2 YYDKDF (reference sequence). CDR3 coding DNA: TGTGCCACCAGCAGAGTCTTGAGCTCTGGAAACACCATATATTTT. As protein: CATSRVLSSGNTIYF.

The V and J genes are TRBV4-3 and TRBJ2-3; a weak D match, TRBD2 (6 bases). In germline, CDR1 is LGHNA, CDR2 YSLEER. V lost 3 bases and J 4 bases, leaving 26 bases between the germline ends. CDR3 length: 19 amino acids. The CDR3 reads CASSQDYRVGGIAADTQYF. In DNA, the CDR3 is TGCGCCAGCAGCCAGGACTATAGAGTAGGCGGGATAGCGGCAGATACGCAGTATTTT.

This clonotype was detected a few times. The CDR3 DNA reads TGTGCCTGGAGTCAAGGAAGGGGAGATACGCAGTATTTT. Translation gives CAWSQGRGDTQYF. The chain couples TRBV30 to TRBJ2-3, with D perhaps matching TRBD1 (5 bases). The V end was cut by 2 bases, the J end by 5 bases, with 11 bases between. The CDR3 has 13 residues. CDR1 is GTSNPN, CDR2 SVGIG, per germline (reference sequence).

This rearrangement joins TRBV11-2 to TRBJ1-4, with unresolved D. The V and J ends lost 3 bases and 0 bases respectively, with 5 bases between them. In germline, CDR1 is SGHAT, CDR2 FQNNGV. The CDR3 covers 14 residues. This CDR3 is CASSFSATNEKLFF. The DNA for the CDR3 is TGTGCCAGCAGCTTCTCAGCAACTAATGAAAAACTGTTTTTT.

CDR3 sequence (DNA): TGTGCTAGTGGTTTACTTCGGGCTGAGCAGTTCTTC. It codes for CASGLLRAEQFF. This chain connects TRBV12-5 to TRBJ2-1; D not certain. The CDR3 consists of 12 residues. CDR1 LGHNT and CDR2 FRNRAP come from the germline V gene. V was cut by 3 bases and J by 9 bases, with 9 bases left in between.

The genes are TRBV2 and TRBJ2-5; 7 bases are shared with TRBD2. From germline, CDR1 is SNHLY and CDR2 FYNNEI. Trimming took 2 bases from V and 4 from J; bases not matched to a gene: 10. The CDR3 spans 16 residues. The CDR3 sequence: CASSESGAGSGETQYF. CDR3 coding DNA: TGTGCCAGCAGTGAATCGGGAGCGGGGTCTGGAGAGACCCAGTACTTC.

The chain uses TRBV7-9 and TRBJ2-2; no definite D call. This CDR3 spans 12 amino acids. Germline CDR1 is SEHNR and CDR2 is FQNEAQ (reference sequence). Between the trimmed V and J ends, which lost 7 bases and 5 bases, there was a span of 8 bases. The CDR3 sequence: CASTPETGELFF. The CDR3 DNA sequence: TGTGCCAGCACCCCAGAAACCGGGGAGCTGTTTTTT.

The chain carries TRBV5-1 and TRBJ2-1, with 12 bases aligning to TRBD1. The germline CDR1 and CDR2 sequences are SGHRS and YFSETQ. The V segment lost 4 bases and the J segment 8 bases; nucleotides outside the gene matches: 10. CDR3 size: 16 residues. The CDR3 reads CASSSRRDRGLDEQFF. In DNA form, the CDR3 reads TGCGCCAGCAGCAGCCGAAGGGACAGGGGGCTGGATGAGCAGTTCTTC. The full variable domain, completed using reference TRBV5-1 and TRBJ2-1, is KAGVTQTPRYLIKTRGQQVTLSCSPISGHRSVSWYQQTPGQGLQFLFEYFSETQRNKGNFPGRFSGRQFSNSRSEMNVSTLELGDSALYLCASSSRRDRGLDEQFFGPGTRLTVL.

Points on this clonotype: At one end, the junction sequence differs from germline, possibly due to a read error. This sequence joins TRBV12-3 or TRBV12-4 and TRBJ2-3, with 10 bases fitting TRBD1. The CDR3 has 11 amino acids. The CDR3 coding sequence is TGTGCCAGCAGCCTGGGACAGGGGAGGAATTTT. Translating it yields CASSLGQGRNF.

This clonotype was seen many times. This chain uses TRBV7-2 with TRBJ2-1; TRBD2 matches at 9 bases. Germline V lookup: CDR1 SGHTA, CDR2 FQGNSA. The CDR3 runs 15 residues. The V segment lost 1 base and the J segment 8 bases; nucleotides outside the gene matches: 6. The CDR3 bases are TGTGCCAGCAGCTTAGTGGCGGGAGGGCTGGATGAGCAGTTCTTC. Its protein is CASSLVAGGLDEQFF.

The rearrangement joins TRBV7-2 to TRBJ1-6; perhaps TRBD1 as D (5 bases). Germline V CDR1 and CDR2: SGHTA, FQGNSA. The CDR3 has 13 residues. V lost 5 bases and J lost 11, with 13 bases in between. CDR3 coding DNA: TGTGCCAGCAGCCCCCGGGAGACAGCACCCCTCCACTTT. Translation gives CASSPRETAPLHF.

This clonotype was detected a few times. The CDR3 coding sequence is TGTGCCAGCAGCCGGGGGGGTGGGAGGACGAACACCGGGGAGCTGTTTTTT. Amino acid sequence: CASSRGGGRTNTGELFF. The V gene is TRBV7-2, the J gene TRBJ2-2, with 8 bases identical to TRBD2. Losses at the gene ends were 5 bases for V and 0 bases for J; bases not matched to a gene: 8. Germline lookup yields CDR1 SGHTA and CDR2 FQGNSA. The CDR3 length is 17 residues.

On this clonotype: One end of the junction varies from germline; a read error may be responsible. The rearrangement joins TRBV7-7 to TRBJ2-5; D may be TRBD1 or TRBD2 (5 bases each). This CDR3 has 13 residues. Germline V gives CDR1 SSHAT, CDR2 FNYEAQ (reference sequence). The CDR3 nucleotides are TGTGCTAGCAGCACAGGAGGCTTAGGGACCCAGTACTTC. Translation gives CASSTGGLGTQYF. Using reference TRBV7-7 and TRBJ2-5 for the parts outside the CDR3, the full variable domain is GAGVSQSPRYKVTKRGQDVTLRCDPISSHATLYWYQQALGQGPEFLTYFNYEAQPDKSGLPSDRFSAERPEGSISTLTIQRTEQRDSAMYRCASSTGGLGTQYFGPGTRLLVL.

The table lists this clonotype with a few counts. This chain joins TRBV12-5 and TRBJ1-2, with TRBD1 matching over 8 bases. Per germline, CDR1 LGHNT and CDR2 FRNRAP. V lost 4 bases and J lost 3; bases outside the gene matches: 1. The CDR3 runs to 13 residues. CDR3 bases: TGTGCTAGTGGTTCACAGGGGGACTATGGCTACACCTTC. Amino acids: CASGSQGDYGYTF.

In its sample, this clonotype was seen a few times. The V call is TRBV20-1, the J call TRBJ2-5; D call uncertain. V gave up 3 bases and J gave up 4 bases, with 9 bases separating them. The germline gives CDR1 DFQATT, CDR2 SNEGSKA (reference sequence). This CDR3 comprises 12 residues. The CDR3 sequence is CSASWQIETQYF. The CDR3, as DNA: TGCAGTGCTAGTTGGCAGATAGAGACCCAGTACTTC.

This clonotype occurred a few times. Here the CDR3 DNA reads TGTGCCAGCAGTGATTTGTCAGCGTATCCGCGAAACACCATATATTTT. Its translation: CASSDLSAYPRNTIYF. The chain joins TRBV6-1 to TRBJ1-3; no firm D call. V gave up 3 bases and J gave up 5 bases, with 17 bases separating them. This CDR3 has 16 amino acids. Per the germline V gene, CDR1 is MNHNS and CDR2 is SASEGT.

At least ten counts were recorded for this clonotype. The gene calls are TRBV7-2 and TRBJ2-1; 10 bases map to TRBD2. The J segment lost 8 bases and the V segment lost 4 bases, leaving 17 bases of the junction unmatched. Per germline, CDR1 SGHTA and CDR2 FQGNSA. The length of the CDR3 is 18 residues. The CDR3 region is CASSSSSPLAGAFDEQFF. The DNA of the CDR3 is TGTGCCAGCAGCTCGTCCTCGCCTCTAGCGGGAGCGTTTGATGAGCAGTTCTTC.

V is TRBV12-3 or TRBV12-4 and J is TRBJ2-1; no clear D gene. The CDR3 totals 11 residues. With 6 bases removed from V and 8 bases from J, the gap between germline ends came to 8 bases. DNA for the CDR3: TGTGCCAGCAGCCCGTCGGATGAGCAGTTCTTC. Its protein product is CASSPSDEQFF.

This clonotype turned up a few times. The chain couples TRBV6-2 or TRBV6-3 to TRBJ2-7; 10 bases are a match to TRBD2. There are 15 residues in the CDR3. From germline, CDR1 is MNHEY and CDR2 SVGEGT. Germline trimming cut 5 bases from V and 3 bases from J; bases unmatched to any gene: 7. The CDR3 bases are TGTGCCAGCAGTAAGAGGACTAGCGGCAACTACGAGCAGTACTTC. This encodes CASSKRTSGNYEQYF.

With respect to this clonotype: A much bigger clone sits one base away, suggesting this may be a read error. The rearrangement joins TRBV19 to TRBJ1-3; D is unclear. Germline-derived CDR1 and CDR2 are LNHDA and SQIVND (reference sequence). The CDR3 consists of 12 residues. V was trimmed by 5 bases and J by 4 bases, leaving 6 bases between them. CDR3 sequence (DNA): TGTGCCAGTAGTTTAAACGGAAACACCATATATTTT. Its protein is CASSLNGNTIYF.